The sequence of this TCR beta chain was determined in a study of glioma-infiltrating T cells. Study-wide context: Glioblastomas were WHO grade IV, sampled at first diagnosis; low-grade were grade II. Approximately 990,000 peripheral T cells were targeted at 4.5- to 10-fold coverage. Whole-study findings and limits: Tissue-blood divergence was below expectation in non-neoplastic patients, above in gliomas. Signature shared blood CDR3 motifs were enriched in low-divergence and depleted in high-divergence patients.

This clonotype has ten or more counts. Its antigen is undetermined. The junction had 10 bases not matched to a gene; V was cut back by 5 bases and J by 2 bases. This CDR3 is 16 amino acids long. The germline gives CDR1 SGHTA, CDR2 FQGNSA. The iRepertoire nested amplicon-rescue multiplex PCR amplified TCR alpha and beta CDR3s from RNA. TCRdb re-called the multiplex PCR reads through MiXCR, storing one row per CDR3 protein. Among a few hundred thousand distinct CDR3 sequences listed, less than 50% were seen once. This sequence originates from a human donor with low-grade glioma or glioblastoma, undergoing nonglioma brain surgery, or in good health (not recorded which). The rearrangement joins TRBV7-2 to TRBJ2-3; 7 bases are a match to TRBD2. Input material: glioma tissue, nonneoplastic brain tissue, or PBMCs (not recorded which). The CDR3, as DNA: TGTGCCAGCAGCGCGAGCCTAGCGGCAAACACAGATACGCAGTATTTT. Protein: CASSASLAANTDTQYF. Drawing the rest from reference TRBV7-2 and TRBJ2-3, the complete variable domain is GAGVSQSPSNKVTEKGKDVELRCDPISGHTALYWYRQSLGQGLEFLIYFQGNSAPDKSGLPSDRFSAERTGGSVSTLTIQRTQQEDSAVYLCASSASLAANTDTQYFGPGTRLTVL.